This note documents a single TCR beta chain sequence. The data were taken from a study of blood T cells in healthy people across ages. A J-beta primer mix and a sample-barcoded 5' primer were used in a second PCR of roughly 6 to 11 cycles. TCRdb processed the 5' RACE reads anew with MiXCR; each CDR3 protein has one entry. The sample has about a million distinct CDR3 sequences; less than 45% are singletons. CDR3 length: 16 amino acids. Germline assignment: CDR1 SGHRS and CDR2 YFSETQ. V was pared by 3 bases and J by 7 bases, with 23 bases between. The sequence was collected from a man younger than 35 in good health. The specimen sequenced was blood. The chain uses TRBV5-1 and TRBJ2-7; the D is unclear. The DNA of the CDR3 is TGCGCCAGCAGCTCGACGACAACGCAATCCTACAATGAGCAGTACTTC. Its translation is CASSSTTTQSYNEQYF.